A selection of T cell receptor beta chains follows, all from one sample in a study of cytomegalovirus exposure and HLA in healthy donors. Sequenced by immunoSEQ multiplex PCR; TCRdb stores in-frame clones only, minus some. The sample comprises over 85,000 clones, roughly four fifths of which are singletons, and about 5% rests with the top ten. The source material was PBMCs. These receptors were obtained from a man aged 40-49 years in good health and CMV-seropositive. CDR3s leave out the opening cysteine and the closing phenylalanine or tryptophan. The D gene is left open where the match is weak.

j_call v_call d_call cdr3_aa
TRBJ2-3 TRBV2 TRBD2 ASRPLAGTDTQY
TRBJ2-5 TRBV6-6 - ASSLTPETQY
TRBJ2-7 TRBV11-2 TRBD2 ASSQSGSLNEQY
TRBJ1-5 TRBV27 - ASSLSRNQPQH
TRBJ2-2 TRBV5-1 - ASSLARAGVATGELF
TRBJ2-5 TRBV7-6 - ASSQQPAGETQY
TRBJ2-5 TRBV21-1 - ASSKALTSGKETQY
TRBJ1-1 TRBV5-1 - ASSSSGAMNTEAF
TRBJ2-5 TRBV7-6 TRBD1 ASSFPQGTVQETQY
TRBJ1-1 TRBV5-4 - ASSPPWSTEAF
TRBJ2-7 TRBV28 - ASSLSILTLDYEQY
TRBJ1-5 TRBV27 - ASGPRTADQPQH
TRBJ2-3 TRBV9 TRBD2 ASGIGAGGRNTQY
TRBJ2-1 TRBV5-6 TRBD2 ASSLFRAGVYNEQF
TRBJ1-3 TRBV27 - ASPPPPPNRAGNTIY
TRBJ2-1 TRBV5-1 TRBD2 ASSQDTSGRYNEQF
TRBJ2-7 TRBV6-1 TRBD1 ASSHTQGREQY
TRBJ1-5 TRBV7-2 - ASSLTNQPQH
TRBJ2-7 TRBV5-5 TRBD2 ASSQGLAGAAASYEQY